This T cell receptor (beta chain) was recorded in a study of cytomegalovirus exposure and HLA in healthy donors. Germline assignment: CDR1 SGHVS and CDR2 FQNEAQ. V was cut by 0 bases and J by 0 bases, with 12 bases left in between. The CDR3 has 17 residues. Separation from the roughly 680-subject first cohort characterized the 120-subject validation cohort, to which the donors belonged. Study-wide results and limits: Among TCR beta chains, those listed as cytomegalovirus-associated numbered around 180. Rare TCR sequences predominated, though certain public TCRs were found in many donors. A subsequent analysis found that TCR clusters from the first cohort also tended to co-occur in the 130 or so validation repertoires, with approximately 94% of cluster scores above 0.

Remarks on this clone: Its target is unknown.

Here immunoSEQ multiplex PCR was the method, and the copy in TCRdb shows in-frame clones only, minus some. The sample contains approximately 150,000 clones, roughly 89% of which appear only once. This sequence joins TRBV7-8 and TRBJ1-3, with a tentative D call TRBD1 (6 bases). The TCR originated in a woman aged 18-35 years in good health and CMV-seropositive. Sequenced: PBMCs. The CDR3 loop reads CASSLATGSLSGNTIYF. DNA of the CDR3: TGTGCCAGCAGCTTAGCTACAGGGTCCCTCTCTGGAAACACCATATATTTT.